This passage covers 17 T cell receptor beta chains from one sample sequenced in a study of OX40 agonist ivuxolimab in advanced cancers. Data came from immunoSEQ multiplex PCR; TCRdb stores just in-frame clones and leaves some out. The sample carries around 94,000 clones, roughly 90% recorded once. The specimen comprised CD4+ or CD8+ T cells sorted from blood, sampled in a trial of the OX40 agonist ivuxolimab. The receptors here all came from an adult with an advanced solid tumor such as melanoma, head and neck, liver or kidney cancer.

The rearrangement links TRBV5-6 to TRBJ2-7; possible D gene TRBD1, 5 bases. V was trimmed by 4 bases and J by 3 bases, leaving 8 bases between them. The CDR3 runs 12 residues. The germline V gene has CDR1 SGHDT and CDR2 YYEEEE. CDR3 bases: TGTGCCAGCAGCGCAGGGCACTACGAGCAGTACTTC. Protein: CASSAGHYEQYF.

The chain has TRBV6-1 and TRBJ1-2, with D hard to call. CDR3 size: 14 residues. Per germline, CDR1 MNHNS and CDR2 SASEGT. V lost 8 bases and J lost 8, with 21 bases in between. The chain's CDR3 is CASEKGGRRWGYTF. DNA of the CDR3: TGTGCCAGCGAAAAGGGTGGTCGCCGTTGGGGCTACACCTTC.

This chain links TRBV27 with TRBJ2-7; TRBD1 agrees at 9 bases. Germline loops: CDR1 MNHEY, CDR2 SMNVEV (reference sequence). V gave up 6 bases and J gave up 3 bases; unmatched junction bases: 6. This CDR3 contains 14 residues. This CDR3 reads CASSLGQGYYEQYF. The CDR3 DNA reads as TGTGCCAGCAGCCTGGGACAGGGTTACTACGAGCAGTACTTC.

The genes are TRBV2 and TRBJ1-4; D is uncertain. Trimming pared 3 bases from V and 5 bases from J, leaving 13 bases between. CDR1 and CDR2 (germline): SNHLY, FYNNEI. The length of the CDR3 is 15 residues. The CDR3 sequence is CASSDSYTANEKLFF. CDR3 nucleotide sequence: TGTGCCAGCAGTGACAGCTACACCGCAAATGAAAAACTGTTTTTT.

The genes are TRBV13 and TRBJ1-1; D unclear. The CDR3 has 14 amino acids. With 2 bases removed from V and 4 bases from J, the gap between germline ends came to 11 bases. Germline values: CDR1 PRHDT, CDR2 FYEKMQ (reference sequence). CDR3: CASSLRWEGTEAFF. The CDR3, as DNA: TGTGCCAGCAGCTTAAGGTGGGAAGGCACTGAAGCTTTCTTT. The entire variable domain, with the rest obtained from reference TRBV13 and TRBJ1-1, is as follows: AAGVIQSPRHLIKEKRETATLKCYPIPRHDTVYWYQQGPGQDPQFLISFYEKMQSDKGSIPDRFSAQQFSDYHSELNMSSLELGDSALYFCASSLRWEGTEAFFGQGTRLTVV.

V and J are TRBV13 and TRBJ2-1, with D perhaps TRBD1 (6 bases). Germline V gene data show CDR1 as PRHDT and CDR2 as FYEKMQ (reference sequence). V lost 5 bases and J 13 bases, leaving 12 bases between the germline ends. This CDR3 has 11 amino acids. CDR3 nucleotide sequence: TGTGCCAGCAGCCGCCCGGACAGCCAGTTCTTC. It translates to CASSRPDSQFF.

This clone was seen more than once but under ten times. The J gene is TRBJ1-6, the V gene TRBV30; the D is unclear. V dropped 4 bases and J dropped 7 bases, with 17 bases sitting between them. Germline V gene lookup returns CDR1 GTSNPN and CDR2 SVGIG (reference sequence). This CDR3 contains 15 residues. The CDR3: CAWTLGRVWNSPLHF. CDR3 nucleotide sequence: TGTGCCTGGACTCTAGGGCGGGTGTGGAATTCACCCCTCCACTTT.

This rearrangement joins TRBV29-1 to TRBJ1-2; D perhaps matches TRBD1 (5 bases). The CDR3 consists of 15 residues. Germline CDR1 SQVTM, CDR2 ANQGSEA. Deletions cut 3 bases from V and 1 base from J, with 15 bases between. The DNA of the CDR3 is TGCAGCGTTGACGCGGCCGGGGACGATAACTATGGCTACACCTTC. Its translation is CSVDAAGDDNYGYTF.

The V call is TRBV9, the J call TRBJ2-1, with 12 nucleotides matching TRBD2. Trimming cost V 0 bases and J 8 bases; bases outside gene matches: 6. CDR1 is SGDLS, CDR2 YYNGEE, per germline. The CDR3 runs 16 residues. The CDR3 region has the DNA TGTGCCAGCAGCGTAGGGGCTAGCGGGGGGGCCGATGAGCAGTTCTTC. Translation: CASSVGASGGADEQFF.

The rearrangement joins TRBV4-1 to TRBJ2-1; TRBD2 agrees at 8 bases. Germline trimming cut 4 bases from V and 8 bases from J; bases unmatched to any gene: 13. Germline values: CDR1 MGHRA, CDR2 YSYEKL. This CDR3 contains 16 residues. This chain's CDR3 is CASSLTGLVGGDEQFF. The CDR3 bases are TGCGCCAGCAGCCTAACGGGACTAGTGGGGGGGGATGAGCAGTTCTTC.

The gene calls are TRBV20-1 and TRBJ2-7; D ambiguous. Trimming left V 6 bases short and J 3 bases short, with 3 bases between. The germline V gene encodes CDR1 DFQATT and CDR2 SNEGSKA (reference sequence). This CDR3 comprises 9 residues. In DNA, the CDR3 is TGCAGTGCCTACTACGAGCAGTACTTC. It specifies CSAYYEQYF.

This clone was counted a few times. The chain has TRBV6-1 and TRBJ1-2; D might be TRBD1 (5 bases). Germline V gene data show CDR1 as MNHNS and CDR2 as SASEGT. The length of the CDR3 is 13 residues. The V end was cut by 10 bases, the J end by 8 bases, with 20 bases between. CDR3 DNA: TGTGCCACCCTGGGGGAGGCGAGGTGGGGCTACACCTTC. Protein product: CATLGEARWGYTF.

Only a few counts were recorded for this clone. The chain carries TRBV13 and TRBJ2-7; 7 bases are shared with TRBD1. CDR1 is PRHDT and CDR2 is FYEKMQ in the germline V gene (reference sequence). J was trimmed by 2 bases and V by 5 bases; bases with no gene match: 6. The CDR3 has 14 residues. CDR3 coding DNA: TGTGCCAGCAGCCCCGGGACAGCCACCTACGAGCAGTACTTC. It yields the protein CASSPGTATYEQYF.

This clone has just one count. Here the CDR3 reads CASIEGLALFQETQYF. CDR3 nucleotide sequence: TGTGCCAGCATTGAGGGACTAGCGCTATTCCAAGAGACCCAGTACTTC. This rearrangement joins TRBV6-1 to TRBJ2-5, with 10 bases aligning to TRBD2. Germline CDR1 MNHNS, CDR2 SASEGT. The CDR3 contains 16 residues. With V trimmed by 7 bases and J by 1 base, 9 bases remained unmatched.

The chain's CDR3 is CATSRGRESSYNSPLHF. The CDR3 DNA reads as TGTGCCACCAGCAGAGGCAGGGAGAGCTCCTATAATTCACCCCTCCACTTT. The gene calls are TRBV15 and TRBJ1-6, with D possibly TRBD1 on 5 matching bases. Trimming removed 1 base at V and 0 bases at J, with 10 bases between. CDR1 and CDR2 (germline): LNHNV, YYDKDF (reference sequence). CDR3 length: 17 residues.

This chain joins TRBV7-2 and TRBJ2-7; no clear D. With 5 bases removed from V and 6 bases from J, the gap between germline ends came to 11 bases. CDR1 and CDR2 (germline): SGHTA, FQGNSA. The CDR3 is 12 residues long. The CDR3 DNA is TGTGCCAGCAGCCCCGGTGCCCTCGAGCAGTACTTC. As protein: CASSPGALEQYF.

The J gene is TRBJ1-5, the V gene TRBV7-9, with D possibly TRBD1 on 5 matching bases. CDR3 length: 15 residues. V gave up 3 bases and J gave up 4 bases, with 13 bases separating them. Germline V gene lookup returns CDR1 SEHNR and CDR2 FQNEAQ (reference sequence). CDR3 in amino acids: CASSFDGARNQPQHF. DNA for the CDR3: TGTGCCAGCAGCTTCGACGGGGCAAGGAATCAGCCCCAGCATTTT. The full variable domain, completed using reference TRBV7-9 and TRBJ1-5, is DTGVSQNPRHKITKRGQNVTFRCDPISEHNRLYWYRQTLGQGPEFLTYFQNEAQLEKSRLLSDRFSAERPKGSFSTLEIQRTEQGDSAMYLCASSFDGARNQPQHFGDGTRLSIL.